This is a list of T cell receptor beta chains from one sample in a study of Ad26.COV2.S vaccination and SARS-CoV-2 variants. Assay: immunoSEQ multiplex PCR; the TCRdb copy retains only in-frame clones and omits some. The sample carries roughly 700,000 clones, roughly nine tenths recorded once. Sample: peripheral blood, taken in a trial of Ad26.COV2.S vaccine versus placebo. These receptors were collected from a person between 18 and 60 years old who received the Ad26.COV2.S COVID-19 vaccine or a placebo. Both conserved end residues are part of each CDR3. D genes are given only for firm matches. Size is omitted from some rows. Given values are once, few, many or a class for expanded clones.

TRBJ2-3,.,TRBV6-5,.,TGTGCCAGCAGCGCCCGGTGGGATACGCAGTATTTT,CASSARWDTQYF
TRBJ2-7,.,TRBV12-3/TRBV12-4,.,TGTGCCAGCAGCACGCGACTGAAGGACGAGCAGTACTTC,CASSTRLKDEQYF
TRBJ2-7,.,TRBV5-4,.,TGTGCCAGCAGCTTGGATTGGGGGCCGTACGAGCAGTACTTC,CASSLDWGPYEQYF
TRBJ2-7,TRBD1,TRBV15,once,TGTGCCACCAGCAGCTGGGACAGTCACTACGAGCAGTACTTC,CATSSWDSHYEQYF
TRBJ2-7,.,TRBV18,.,TGTGCCAGCTCACCACCCAGCTGGGGACCGGTGGGAAAAGAGCAGTACTTC,CASSPPSWGPVGKEQYF
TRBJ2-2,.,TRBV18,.,TGTGCCAGCTCACCGGGGCAGGCTGCGAACACCGGGGAGCTGTTTTTT,CASSPGQAANTGELFF
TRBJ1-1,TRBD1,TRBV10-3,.,TGTGCCATCAGTGAGAGTTCGACAGGGGGCACGGCTGAAGCTTTCTTT,CAISESSTGGTAEAFF
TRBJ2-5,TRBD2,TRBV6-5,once,TGTGCCAGCAGTCGGACTAGCGGGAGTGGAGAGACCCAGTACTTC,CASSRTSGSGETQYF
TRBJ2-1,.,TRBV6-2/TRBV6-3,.,TGTGCCAGCAGTTACGTACAGTCTTACAATGAGCAGTTCTTC,CASSYVQSYNEQFF
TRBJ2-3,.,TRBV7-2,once,TGTGCCAGCAGCTCAAACACTCCGCCCGATACGCAGTATTTT,CASSSNTPPDTQYF
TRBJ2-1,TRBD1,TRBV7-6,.,TGTGCCAGCAGCCGGGACAGGGGATTCGGCAATGAGCAGTTCTTC,CASSRDRGFGNEQFF
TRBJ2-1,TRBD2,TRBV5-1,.,TGCGCCAGCAGCTTGGTGGGGGGGTACTACAATGAGCAGTTCTTC,CASSLVGGYYNEQFF
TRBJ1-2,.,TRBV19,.,TGTGCCAGTAACGGGGGATATGGCTACACCTTC,CASNGGYGYTF
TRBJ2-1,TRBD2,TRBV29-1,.,TGCAGCGTACGGACTAGTCTTTACAATGAGCAGTTCTTC,CSVRTSLYNEQFF
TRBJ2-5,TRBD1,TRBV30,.,TGTGCCTGGAGGAAAGGGGGCGCAGAGACCCAGTACTTC,CAWRKGGAETQYF
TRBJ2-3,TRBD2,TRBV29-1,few,TGCAGCGTTGAAGACAAACTAGCGGCGGGCACAGATACGCAGTATTTT,CSVEDKLAAGTDTQYF
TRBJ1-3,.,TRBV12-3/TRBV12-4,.,TGTGCCTGCCGGATCTCTGGAAACACCATATATTTT,CACRISGNTIYF